Each of the 31 T cell receptor beta chains below was sequenced from the same sample in a study of radiation and T cells in renal cell carcinoma. Generated by immunoSEQ multiplex PCR, the TCRdb table keeps only in-frame clones and is missing some. The table records fewer than 150,000 clones, 88% of them present only once. Stated time point: blood 2 weeks post-SBRT. The treatment here: 15 Gy SBRT to primary tumor, nephrectomy 4 weeks later. Sequences were derived from blood, sampled from a patient whose treatment included radiotherapy and nephrectomy. These receptors were obtained from a woman in her seventies with renal cell carcinoma.

The V and J genes are TRBV28 and TRBJ2-2; 8 nucleotides match TRBD1. The J segment lost 3 bases and the V segment lost 3 bases, leaving 6 bases of the junction unmatched. CDR1 and CDR2 (germline): MDHEN, SYDVKM. There are 16 residues in the CDR3. CDR3 DNA sequence: TGTGCCAGCAGTTTGTCAGGGGGCACGGACACCGGGGAGCTGTTTTTT. It specifies CASSLSGGTDTGELFF.

The rearrangement uses TRBV7-2 and TRBJ1-6; 8 nucleotides line up with TRBD1. With 4 bases clipped from V and 7 bases from J, the junction kept 6 bases outside the gene matches. The CDR3 is 15 amino acids. Germline V gene sequence: CDR1 SGHTA, CDR2 FQGNSA. CDR3 nucleotides: TGTGCCAGCAGCTCCTGGACAGGGCTCAATTCACCCCTCCACTTT. This codes for CASSSWTGLNSPLHF.

The V gene is TRBV29-1, the J gene TRBJ2-3; 9 bases agree with TRBD2. V lost 4 bases and J lost 4; bases outside the gene matches: 15. Germline values: CDR1 SQVTM, CDR2 ANQGSEA. The CDR3 extends over 17 amino acids. The CDR3 DNA reads TGCAGCGTTGCCCCCTGGCGGGGGGGAAGAGGTGCAGATACGCAGTATTTT. Its protein product is CSVAPWRGGRGADTQYF.

The chain joins TRBV28 to TRBJ2-7; TRBD1 might be the D (5 bases). V lost 7 bases to trimming and J lost 3 bases, with 13 bases between them. The germline V gene encodes CDR1 MDHEN and CDR2 SYDVKM. This CDR3 region has 13 residues. The CDR3 sequence is CASMAGHHYEQYF. CDR3 nucleotides: TGTGCCAGCATGGCCGGACACCACTACGAGCAGTACTTC. The full variable domain, in which reference TRBV28 and TRBJ2-7 provide the parts outside the CDR3, is DVKVTQSSRYLVKRTGEKVFLECVQDMDHENMFWYRQDPGLGLRLIYFSYDVKMKEKGDIPEGYSVSREKKERFSLILESASTNQTSMYLCASMAGHHYEQYFGPGTRLTVT.

The rearrangement links TRBV27 to TRBJ2-3, with D perhaps TRBD1 (7 bases). Per the germline V gene, CDR1 is MNHEY and CDR2 is SMNVEV (reference sequence). The CDR3 is 14 residues long. V was clipped by 8 bases and J by 9 bases, with 21 bases between them. The CDR3 DNA sequence: TGTGCCAGCGCGGAAGGAGGGGGCGCAGGGACGCAGTATTTT. Translating gives CASAEGGGAGTQYF.

V gene TRBV7-6 combines with J gene TRBJ2-1, with 12 bases identical to TRBD2. After removal of 0 bases from V and 7 bases from J, the junction contained 7 bases not matched to a gene. The CDR3 runs 17 residues. The germline V gene encodes CDR1 SGHVS and CDR2 FNYEAQ. The CDR3 is CASSLAPGLAGGNEQFF. The CDR3 DNA sequence: TGTGCCAGCAGCTTAGCCCCCGGTCTAGCGGGGGGGAATGAGCAGTTCTTC.

The chain recombines TRBV5-6 with TRBJ1-1; no reliable D call. This CDR3 spans 12 amino acids. The ends were cut back, 1 base at V and 7 bases at J, with 8 bases in the middle. Germline CDR1 and CDR2: SGHDT and YYEEEE. The CDR3 DNA is TGTGCCAGCAGCTTGCCGTCTCTTGAAGCTTTCTTT. Its protein is CASSLPSLEAFF.

Only a few counts were recorded for this clone. The V call is TRBV7-9, the J call TRBJ1-1; D uncertain. This CDR3 is built from 14 residues. V lost 6 bases and J lost 5, with 16 bases in between. Germline CDR1 SEHNR, CDR2 FQNEAQ (reference sequence). CDR3 amino acids: CASSPVVAYTEAFF. DNA of the CDR3: TGTGCCAGCAGTCCGGTGGTAGCCTATACTGAAGCTTTCTTT. Full variable domain (rest looked up from reference TRBV7-9 and TRBJ1-1): DTGVSQNPRHKITKRGQNVTFRCDPISEHNRLYWYRQTLGQGPEFLTYFQNEAQLEKSRLLSDRFSAERPKGSFSTLEIQRTEQGDSAMYLCASSPVVAYTEAFFGQGTRLTVV.

The gene calls are TRBV5-5 and TRBJ2-7; D may be TRBD2 (5 bases). CDR1 is SGHKS and CDR2 is YYEKEE in the germline V gene (reference sequence). V gave up 4 bases and J gave up 6 bases, with 17 bases separating them. The CDR3 contains 14 residues. CDR3 DNA sequence: TGTGCCAGCAGCCTAGAGGGCTGGAAGGGCGAGCAGTACTTC. Its translation: CASSLEGWKGEQYF.

CDR3 in amino acids: CASSPRDTNTGELFF. DNA of the CDR3: TGTGCCAGCAGCCCCCGGGACACAAACACCGGGGAGCTGTTTTTT. V usage is TRBV14 and J usage is TRBJ2-2; TRBD1 might be the D (6 bases). CDR1 and CDR2 from the germline V gene are SGHDN and FVKESK. The ends were cut back, 4 bases at V and 2 bases at J, with 11 bases in the middle. The CDR3 length is 15 residues.

This chain links TRBV7-3 with TRBJ2-3; D not certain. The germline V gene encodes CDR1 SGHTA and CDR2 FQGTGA. V lost 5 bases and J lost 1, with 7 bases in between. The CDR3 loop spans 13 amino acids. The CDR3 loop is CASSLDRTDTQYF. The CDR3 nucleotides read TGTGCCAGCAGCCTGGACCGCACAGATACGCAGTATTTT.

This clone was observed a handful of times. This chain connects TRBV21-1 to TRBJ2-7; TRBD1 is the table's D call and was not checked against the DNA. TRBV21-1 is a pseudogene segment. The CDR3 sequence is 16 residues long. CDR3 residues: CARAQGSGQGAYEQYF. CDR3 DNA sequence: TGTGCCAGGGCCCAAGGTTCTGGACAGGGGGCCTACGAGCAGTACTTC.

The chain joins TRBV5-1 to TRBJ1-1; the match to TRBD1 covers 7 bases. The junction had 16 bases not matched to a gene; V was cut back by 1 base and J by 7 bases. The CDR3 length is 17 residues. Germline CDR1 SGHRS, CDR2 YFSETQ. In DNA form, the CDR3 reads TGCGCCAGCAGCTTGTACGACAGGGTGGGGGTAACTGGTGAAGCTTTCTTT. Translation: CASSLYDRVGVTGEAFF.

This clone was seen a handful of times. This chain links TRBV9 with TRBJ1-2; perhaps TRBD1 as D (5 bases). The CDR3 consists of 15 residues. The germline CDR1 and CDR2 sequences are SGDLS and YYNGEE. V was pared by 0 bases and J by 2 bases, with 11 bases between. The CDR3: CASSVGGRGNYGYTF. The CDR3 DNA reads TGTGCCAGCAGCGTAGGAGGGAGGGGAAACTATGGCTACACCTTC.

The chain links TRBV15 to TRBJ1-4, with TRBD1 identical over 9 bases. The germline gives CDR1 LNHNV, CDR2 YYDKDF (reference sequence). The length of the CDR3 is 19 residues. Trimming took 2 bases from V and 4 from J; bases not matched to a gene: 14. CDR3 region: CATSRLPIQGAHGNEKLFF. CDR3 coding DNA: TGTGCCACCAGCAGACTTCCTATACAGGGGGCTCATGGTAATGAAAAACTGTTTTTT.

The rearrangement links TRBV5-8 to TRBJ2-7, with D perhaps matching TRBD1 (6 bases). The germline CDR1 and CDR2 sequences are SGHTS and YDEGEE. The CDR3 is made up of 13 amino acids. The V end lost 4 bases, the J end lost 4 bases, and 12 bases lay between the germline ends. CDR3 DNA: TGTGCCAGCAGCCCACAGGGAAAATACGAGCAGTACTTC. It is translated as CASSPQGKYEQYF.

CDR3 coding DNA: TGCGCCAGTTCCTCAGGGGGAGGCTATGGCTACACCTTC. This encodes CASSSGGGYGYTF. The chain recombines TRBV10-2 with TRBJ1-2; TRBD1 agrees at 7 bases. Trimming removed 9 bases from V and 4 bases from J; junction bases left unmatched: 8. The CDR3 consists of 13 residues. Germline V gene data show CDR1 as WSHSY and CDR2 as SAAADI.

V is TRBV4-1 and J is TRBJ2-3, with D perhaps matching TRBD2 (7 bases). V was cut by 1 base and J by 4 bases, with 24 bases left in between. The CDR3 contains 19 residues. The V gene's germline CDR1 is MGHRA and CDR2 YSYEKL. CDR3 protein: CASSQAMSKIGGLADTQYF. CDR3 in DNA: TGCGCCAGCAGCCAAGCCATGTCTAAGATCGGGGGGCTGGCAGATACGCAGTATTTT.

V is TRBV5-1 and J is TRBJ2-3; D uncertain. V was pared by 0 bases and J by 2 bases, with 7 bases between. The CDR3 has 14 amino acids. Germline CDR1 is SGHRS and CDR2 is YFSETQ. The CDR3 here is CASSLAHFTDTQYF. CDR3 sequence (DNA): TGCGCCAGCAGCTTGGCCCACTTCACAGATACGCAGTATTTT.

The rearrangement links TRBV9 to TRBJ2-2; no definite D call. The V end lost 5 bases, the J end lost 5 bases, and 4 bases lay between the germline ends. CDR3 length: 11 residues. Germline CDR1 SGDLS, CDR2 YYNGEE. Here the CDR3 DNA reads TGTGCCAGCAGAGGAACCGGGGAGCTGTTTTTT. It specifies CASRGTGELFF.

The CDR3 is CASSVHGDTQYF. The DNA for the CDR3 is TGTGCCAGTAGTGTACACGGCGATACGCAGTATTTT. The chain carries TRBV19 and TRBJ2-3; D not resolved. Germline V gene data show CDR1 as LNHDA and CDR2 as SQIVND (reference sequence). The V end lost 5 bases, the J end lost 6 bases, and 9 bases lay between the germline ends. This CDR3 is built from 12 residues.

The J gene is TRBJ2-5, the V gene TRBV5-1; TRBD1 matches 8 bases. Germline V gives CDR1 SGHRS, CDR2 YFSETQ. V was pared by 4 bases and J by 1 base, with 9 bases of the junction left unmatched. The CDR3 has 16 amino acids. CDR3 in amino acids: CASSAGQGPPQETQYF. The CDR3, as DNA: TGCGCCAGCAGCGCCGGACAGGGACCCCCCCAAGAGACCCAGTACTTC.

In its sample, this clone was seen once. This rearrangement joins TRBV4-1 to TRBJ1-2, with TRBD1 matching over 9 bases. V was clipped by 3 bases and J by 3 bases; unmatched bases: 5. The germline V gene has CDR1 MGHRA and CDR2 YSYEKL. This CDR3 contains 15 residues. CDR3 loop: CASSHTGGAYYGYTF. CDR3 nucleotides: TGCGCCAGCAGCCACACAGGGGGCGCTTACTATGGCTACACCTTC.

This clone was seen only once. The chain carries TRBV7-2 and TRBJ2-5, with 8 bases aligning to TRBD2. V lost 4 bases, J lost 1 base, and 8 bases stayed unmatched. The CDR3 runs to 16 residues. Germline assignment: CDR1 SGHTA and CDR2 FQGNSA. CDR3 DNA: TGTGCCAGCAGCTCGGGGGGTAGCGGGGCCCAAGAGACCCAGTACTTC. Encoded protein: CASSSGGSGAQETQYF.

V is TRBV7-6 and J is TRBJ2-1; D is perhaps TRBD2 (5 bases). Trimming cost V 5 bases and J 7 bases, with 21 bases left between them. Looked up from germline, CDR1 is SGHVS and CDR2 is FNYEAQ. The CDR3 is 16 amino acids. DNA of the CDR3: TGTGCCAGCAGCCTGGTGGAGGATGAAGTACTAAATGAGCAGTTCTTC. Residues: CASSLVEDEVLNEQFF.

This clone was seen a single time. The chain has TRBV5-1 and TRBJ2-5, with no clear D. The CDR3 contains 16 residues. The ends were cut back, 0 bases at V and 2 bases at J, with 14 bases in the middle. Looked up from germline, CDR1 is SGHRS and CDR2 is YFSETQ. The CDR3 is CASSLVTGRKQETQYF. For the CDR3, the DNA is TGCGCCAGCAGCTTGGTCACTGGGCGGAAACAAGAGACCCAGTACTTC.

The genes are TRBV28 and TRBJ1-5, with no clear D. Germline V gives CDR1 MDHEN, CDR2 SYDVKM. The CDR3 totals 15 residues. Trimming left V 2 bases short and J 4 bases short, with 12 bases between. Here the CDR3 DNA reads TGTGCCAGCAGTTTAGCCGGCGGGCGTAATCAGCCCCAGCATTTT. Translation gives CASSLAGGRNQPQHF.

V gene TRBV20-1 combines with J gene TRBJ2-3; D remains ambiguous. Per the germline V gene, CDR1 is DFQATT and CDR2 is SNEGSKA (reference sequence). V dropped 2 bases and J dropped 4 bases, with 4 bases sitting between them. CDR3 length: 11 amino acids. The CDR3 bases are TGCAGTGCTAGACTTCCAGATACGCAGTATTTT. It codes for CSARLPDTQYF.

V is TRBV6-1 and J is TRBJ2-7, with TRBD1 matching 7 bases. Trimming at V came to 2 bases and at J to 0 bases, leaving 4 bases not matched to a gene. Germline V gene data show CDR1 as MNHNS and CDR2 as SASEGT. The CDR3 runs 15 residues. As DNA, the CDR3 is TGTGCCAGCAGTGAATTCGGGACAGTCTCCTACGAGCAGTACTTC. It specifies CASSEFGTVSYEQYF.

This clone was seen only a few times. The rearrangement links TRBV5-1 to TRBJ2-3; the match to TRBD2 covers 14 bases. The CDR3 is 16 amino acids. CDR1 and CDR2 from the germline V gene are SGHRS and YFSETQ. The V and J ends lost 1 base and 3 bases, in that order; junction bases with no gene match: 1. CDR3: CASSLRTSGGTDTQYF. CDR3 DNA sequence: TGCGCCAGCAGCTTGAGGACTAGCGGGGGGACAGATACGCAGTATTTT.

The V gene is TRBV5-1, the J gene TRBJ2-7; 9 bases are a match to TRBD1. Looked up from germline, CDR1 is SGHRS and CDR2 is YFSETQ. V shed 4 bases and J 4 bases; nucleotides not matched to a gene: 9. CDR3 length: 15 amino acids. CDR3 region: CASSPQGAPEYEQYF. The CDR3 DNA sequence: TGCGCCAGCAGCCCACAGGGGGCGCCTGAATACGAGCAGTACTTC.